One and the same sample provided the 9 T cell receptor beta chains below, sequenced in a study of Graves' ophthalmopathy and Graves' hyperthyroidism. From RNA, the CDR3 regions of TCR beta chains were amplified and sequenced. The workflow started with a first-round RT-PCR run with HTBI primers and then moved on to a second-round multiplex PCR. One entry per CDR3 protein, called by TCRdb with MiXCR from the multiplex PCR reads. The table has about 400,000 distinct CDR3 sequences, 15% to 20% seen once. The source material was peripheral blood. These receptors were obtained from a young woman with Graves' ophthalmopathy.

This clonotype was picked up many times. The J gene is TRBJ2-7, the V gene TRBV12-3 or TRBV12-4; the D is unclear. V was trimmed by 3 bases and J by 3 bases, leaving 9 bases between them. This CDR3 has 13 residues. The CDR3 protein is CASSFAVGYEQYF. CDR3 nucleotides: TGTGCCAGCAGTTTTGCGGTGGGCTACGAGCAGTACTTC.

This clonotype was seen many times. The rearrangement links TRBV12-3 or TRBV12-4 to TRBJ1-5, with D possibly being TRBD1 (6 bases). Trimming left V 1 base short and J 6 bases short, with 10 bases between. This CDR3 spans 14 amino acids. Written as DNA, the CDR3 is TGTGCCAGCAGTTTAGGTGTAGGGGGTCAGCCCCAGCATTTT. Protein: CASSLGVGGQPQHF.

This clonotype came up many times. The chain recombines TRBV6-5 with TRBJ2-7; 7 positions agree with TRBD2. CDR3 length: 13 amino acids. Germline CDR1 MNHEY, CDR2 SVGAGI. V shed 8 bases, J shed 3 bases, and the junction held 7 bases outside the gene matches. CDR3 residues: CASSAGEDYEQYF. The CDR3 DNA sequence: TGTGCCAGCTCGGCGGGAGAGGACTACGAGCAGTACTTC.

In this sample, this clonotype turned up a few times. The chain has TRBV12-3 or TRBV12-4 and TRBJ2-5; D may be TRBD1 (7 bases). Trimming removed 5 bases from V and 4 bases from J, with 14 bases in between. This CDR3 spans 14 amino acids. The DNA of the CDR3 is TGTGCCAGCAGTCCGCGACAGGGAGGAGAGACCCAGTACTTC. Amino acid sequence: CASSPRQGGETQYF.

The table lists this clonotype with many counts. The J gene is TRBJ2-7, the V gene TRBV27; 10 nucleotides align to TRBD1. The V segment lost 6 bases and the J segment 7 bases; nucleotides outside the gene matches: 12. This CDR3 region has 15 residues. CDR1 and CDR2 (germline): MNHEY, SMNVEV (reference sequence). The DNA for the CDR3 is TGTGCCAGCAGACCTCCCGGGACAGGGGTGAGGGAGCAGTACTTC. Protein product: CASRPPGTGVREQYF.

This clonotype was counted at least ten times. The chain couples TRBV20-1 to TRBJ2-5; D might be TRBD1 (6 bases). CDR1 is DFQATT and CDR2 is SNEGSKA in the germline V gene (reference sequence). V lost 6 bases and J lost 7, with 12 bases in between. The CDR3 is made up of 11 amino acids. CDR3 sequence: CSASQGGTQYF. The CDR3 bases are TGCAGTGCATCACAGGGTGGGACCCAGTACTTC.

This clonotype was counted many times. This rearrangement joins TRBV6-1 to TRBJ1-1; a weak D match, TRBD1 (5 bases). The ends were cut back, 7 bases at V and 0 bases at J, with 18 bases in the middle. The V gene's germline CDR1 is MNHNS and CDR2 SASEGT. This CDR3 spans 16 amino acids. CDR3 region: CASIRRGVSVNTEAFF. The CDR3 bases are TGTGCCAGCATCCGGCGGGGGGTGTCCGTGAACACTGAAGCTTTCTTT.

This clonotype has only a few counts. The gene calls are TRBV3-1 and TRBJ1-6, with TRBD1 as a possible D gene (5 bases). This CDR3 spans 16 amino acids. The germline gives CDR1 LGHDT, CDR2 YNNKEL (reference sequence). V dropped 0 bases and J dropped 7 bases, with 13 bases sitting between them. CDR3 nucleotides: TGTGCCAGCAGCCAAGATTGGGGCGGGAAAAATTCACCCCTCCACTTT. Its translation: CASSQDWGGKNSPLHF.

At least ten counts were recorded for this clonotype. It may be a read error: a sequence one base away is much more abundant. The V gene is TRBV6-2 or TRBV6-3, the J gene TRBJ1-1; D ambiguous. The CDR3 covers 11 residues. Germline CDR1 is MNHEY and CDR2 is SVGEGT. The CDR3 protein is CAGSWDTEAFF. The CDR3 DNA sequence: TGTGCCGGCAGTTGGGACACTGAAGCTTTCTTT.